The text below deals with one T cell receptor (beta chain). This record belongs to a study of T cell repertoires in cytomegalovirus infection. TCRdb reanalysed the reads using MiXCR and keeps one entry per CDR3 protein. Of about 490,000 distinct CDR3 sequences in the sample, approximately 26% were seen once. Input material: PBMCs. The TCR originated in a human donor in good health (CMV status not recorded). Some clones in this sample may be carry-over from other donors' samples.

CDR3 sequence reads: CASGLLPSGGYEQYV. The CDR3 region has the DNA TGTGCTAGTGGTTTGCTCCCCAGCGGAGGGTACGAGCAGTACGTC. The chain employs TRBV12-5 and TRBJ2-7, with a possible D match to TRBD2 (6 bases). The V and J ends lost 2 bases and 4 bases respectively, with 15 bases between them. The CDR3 is made up of 15 amino acids. Germline lookup yields CDR1 LGHNT and CDR2 FRNRAP.